Listed below are T cell receptor beta chains from one sample, sequenced in a study of blood T cell repertoires in COVID-19. Profiling relied on immunoSEQ multiplex PCR, and the TCRdb table lists in-frame clones only, not all of them. The data hold some 260,000 clones, with around 88% observed a single time. Sequencing used peripheral blood. These receptors all come from a woman in her 30s with COVID-19, enrolled during active disease. The CDR3 runs from the conserved cysteine through the conserved F or W. D genes are given only for firm matches. Expanded clones are given a class, and other clones once, few, many or no size at all.

cdr3_nt: TGTGCCTGGAGTTGGGGGAGGGGTCCCACAGATACGCAGTATTTT
cdr3_aa: CAWSWGRGPTDTQYF
v_call: TRBV30
j_call: TRBJ2-3
clone_size: -
d_call: TRBD2

cdr3_nt: TGTGCCAGCAGCGTAGGGGGACAGGGGTTTGGCTACACCTTC
cdr3_aa: CASSVGGQGFGYTF
v_call: TRBV9
j_call: TRBJ1-2
clone_size: -
d_call: TRBD1

cdr3_nt: TGTGCCAGCAGTTTTGGCAGTGCGAACACCGGGGAGCTGTTTTTT
cdr3_aa: CASSFGSANTGELFF
v_call: TRBV28
j_call: TRBJ2-2
clone_size: -
d_call: -

cdr3_nt: TGTGCCAGCAGTGCCCCCGGGACACTGAACACCGGGGAGCTGTTTTTT
cdr3_aa: CASSAPGTLNTGELFF
v_call: TRBV27
j_call: TRBJ2-2
clone_size: once
d_call: -

cdr3_nt: TGTGCCAGCAGCGCAAGGACAGGGACCTACGAGCAGTACTTC
cdr3_aa: CASSARTGTYEQYF
v_call: TRBV9
j_call: TRBJ2-7
clone_size: -
d_call: TRBD1

cdr3_nt: TGTGCCAGCAGCTGGGGACAGGGGGAAGCTTTCTTT
cdr3_aa: CASSWGQGEAFF
v_call: TRBV7-9
j_call: TRBJ1-1
clone_size: few
d_call: TRBD1

cdr3_nt: TGTGCCACCAGGTTCGGGGGAGAAGAGACCCAGTACTTC
cdr3_aa: CATRFGGEETQYF
v_call: TRBV24-1
j_call: TRBJ2-5
clone_size: -
d_call: -

cdr3_nt: TGCAGCGTTGAAGATGGACAGCCTAACACTGAAGCTTTCTTT
cdr3_aa: CSVEDGQPNTEAFF
v_call: TRBV29-1
j_call: TRBJ1-1
clone_size: -
d_call: -

cdr3_nt: TGTGCCAGCTCACCATTGGCAGGGAAAGGCACCGGGGAGCTGTTTTTT
cdr3_aa: CASSPLAGKGTGELFF
v_call: TRBV18
j_call: TRBJ2-2
clone_size: -
d_call: -

cdr3_nt: TGTGCCAGCAGTTTAAAAGGGGAGTACTTC
cdr3_aa: CASSLKGEYF
v_call: TRBV27
j_call: TRBJ2-7
clone_size: -
d_call: -

cdr3_nt: TGTGCCAGCAGTGACGGGTTAGGGACAGGGCCCTATGGTGAAGCTTTCTTT
cdr3_aa: CASSDGLGTGPYGEAFF
v_call: TRBV6-4
j_call: TRBJ1-1
clone_size: -
d_call: TRBD1

cdr3_nt: TGTGCCAGCAGCCAAAGACAGACCCACGGCTACACCTTC
cdr3_aa: CASSQRQTHGYTF
v_call: TRBV3-1/TRBV3-2
j_call: TRBJ1-2
clone_size: once
d_call: -

cdr3_nt: TGTGCCAGCAGTAAATCCCCGAGGACAGAGAATTCACCCCTCCACTTT
cdr3_aa: CASSKSPRTENSPLHF
v_call: TRBV27
j_call: TRBJ1-6
clone_size: -
d_call: -

cdr3_nt: TGTGCCAGCTCACCAATGACTAGATCCGGGGAGCTGTTTTTT
cdr3_aa: CASSPMTRSGELFF
v_call: TRBV18
j_call: TRBJ2-2
clone_size: -
d_call: -

cdr3_nt: TGTGCCAGCAGCCAATTGCGGGAGTACACTGGAAACACCATATATTTT
cdr3_aa: CASSQLREYTGNTIYF
v_call: TRBV14
j_call: TRBJ1-3
clone_size: -
d_call: -

cdr3_nt: TGTGCCAGCAGCTTGGCTCGACAGGGGGCCTTTGGCTACACCTTC
cdr3_aa: CASSLARQGAFGYTF
v_call: TRBV5-6
j_call: TRBJ1-2
clone_size: -
d_call: TRBD1

cdr3_nt: TGTGCCAGCAGCCCCTGGACAGGGAACTATGGCTACACCTTC
cdr3_aa: CASSPWTGNYGYTF
v_call: TRBV9
j_call: TRBJ1-2
clone_size: -
d_call: TRBD1

cdr3_nt: TGTGCCAGCAGCTTAGAGGTGACATGGGGCGGGAACACTGAAGCTTTCTTT
cdr3_aa: CASSLEVTWGGNTEAFF
v_call: TRBV11-3
j_call: TRBJ1-1
clone_size: -
d_call: -

cdr3_nt: TGTGCCAGCACCCGGGACACAAACACCGGGGAGCTGTTTTTT
cdr3_aa: CASTRDTNTGELFF
v_call: TRBV2
j_call: TRBJ2-2
clone_size: -
d_call: -

cdr3_nt: TGTGCCAGTAGTATAGTGGAACGGCCGGGGGAGACCCAGTACTTC
cdr3_aa: CASSIVERPGETQYF
v_call: TRBV19
j_call: TRBJ2-5
clone_size: -
d_call: -

cdr3_nt: TGCGCCAGCAGCAGCGGGACAGGGAGGACCACAGATACGCAGTATTTT
cdr3_aa: CASSSGTGRTTDTQYF
v_call: TRBV5-1
j_call: TRBJ2-3
clone_size: -
d_call: TRBD1

cdr3_nt: TGTGCCAGCAGCTTAGGTACCGGGACAGGGGCCCCTCGGGAAGCTTTCTTT
cdr3_aa: CASSLGTGTGAPREAFF
v_call: TRBV11-2
j_call: TRBJ1-1
clone_size: -
d_call: TRBD1

cdr3_nt: TGTGCCAGCAGCGCCCAGGGGAGGGACACTGAAGCTTTCTTT
cdr3_aa: CASSAQGRDTEAFF
v_call: TRBV5-4
j_call: TRBJ1-1
clone_size: once
d_call: -

cdr3_nt: TGTGCCAGCAGCTTAGATGTACAGGGCAGGGGCACACCACCCCTCCACTTT
cdr3_aa: CASSLDVQGRGTPPLHF
v_call: TRBV7-2
j_call: TRBJ1-6
clone_size: -
d_call: -

cdr3_nt: TGTGCCAGCAGTTCCAGCGCGGGGAGCTATGGCTACACCTTC
cdr3_aa: CASSSSAGSYGYTF
v_call: TRBV6-6
j_call: TRBJ1-2
clone_size: -
d_call: -

cdr3_nt: TGCAGCGTATCCGGGACAGTGAACACCGGGGAGCTGTTTTTT
cdr3_aa: CSVSGTVNTGELFF
v_call: TRBV29-1
j_call: TRBJ2-2
clone_size: -
d_call: TRBD1

cdr3_nt: TGCGCCAGCAGCCCGGGACAGGGACGGACCGGGGAGCTGTTTTTT
cdr3_aa: CASSPGQGRTGELFF
v_call: TRBV5-1
j_call: TRBJ2-2
clone_size: -
d_call: TRBD1

cdr3_nt: TGTGCCAGCAGTGGGGGACAGACTGTCTATTTT
cdr3_aa: CASSGGQTVYF
v_call: TRBV12-3/TRBV12-4
j_call: TRBJ1-3
clone_size: few
d_call: TRBD1

cdr3_nt: TGTGCCAGTAGGAGGGCTAATAATTCACCCCTCCACTTT
cdr3_aa: CASRRANNSPLHF
v_call: TRBV19
j_call: TRBJ1-6
clone_size: few
d_call: -

cdr3_nt: TGCGCCAGCAGCTGGGGACAGGGAACAACTAATGAAAAACTGTTTTTT
cdr3_aa: CASSWGQGTTNEKLFF
v_call: TRBV5-1
j_call: TRBJ1-4
clone_size: -
d_call: TRBD1

cdr3_nt: TGTGCCAGCAGCTTAGGGGGACAGGAGGGAGAGACCCAGTACTTC
cdr3_aa: CASSLGGQEGETQYF
v_call: TRBV7-2
j_call: TRBJ2-5
clone_size: -
d_call: TRBD1

cdr3_nt: TGTGCCAGCAGCCAAGTTTTGAGGGTAACTGGCTACGAGCAGTACTTC
cdr3_aa: CASSQVLRVTGYEQYF
v_call: TRBV3-1/TRBV3-2
j_call: TRBJ2-7
clone_size: -
d_call: -

cdr3_nt: TGTGCCAGCAGTGAAGTTTCGCAAGGGGGCAGGCAGCCCCAGCATTTT
cdr3_aa: CASSEVSQGGRQPQHF
v_call: TRBV2
j_call: TRBJ1-5
clone_size: -
d_call: TRBD1

cdr3_nt: TGTGCCAGCAGTCCAGGGGGCACTAATGAAAAACTGTTTTTT
cdr3_aa: CASSPGGTNEKLFF
v_call: TRBV28
j_call: TRBJ1-4
clone_size: -
d_call: TRBD1

cdr3_nt: TGCGCCAGCAGCTTGGGTGCGGGACTCACCGGGGAGCTGTTTTTT
cdr3_aa: CASSLGAGLTGELFF
v_call: TRBV5-1
j_call: TRBJ2-2
clone_size: -
d_call: -

cdr3_nt: TGTGCCAGCAGCCCTAGCGGATACACCGGGGAGCTGTTTTTT
cdr3_aa: CASSPSGYTGELFF
v_call: TRBV7-2
j_call: TRBJ2-2
clone_size: -
d_call: TRBD2